This T cell receptor beta chain was obtained from a study of metastatic and nonmetastatic thyroid tumors. Turning to the study itself: The authors compared repertoires across blood and tumor or nodule tissue from malignant and benign thyroid patients. General study results and limits: Reportedly, malignant thyroid tumors had significantly higher TCR beta diversity than benign nodules, in blood and tumor.

Each patient came to thyroid surgery without any prior treatment (of any kind). As processed by the authors: A distant-metastasis classifier for papillary thyroid cancer was built using CDR3 differences across clinicopathological groups. MiXCR was used by TCRdb to re-call the PCR reads. These V and J calls are TCRdb output, not the study's own analysis. The data contain tens of thousands of clones, 20% to 25% of them seen just once; the ten biggest clones take up about 14%. Many counts were recorded for this clone. Its target is unknown. The sequence came from a female donor with papillary thyroid cancer or a benign thyroid nodule (not recorded which). Some clones in this sample may be carry-over from other donors' samples. Sequencing was performed on tumor tissue.

In DNA, the CDR3 is TGTGCCAGCAGCACCGGGCAGGGGACAGGGAGGTACGAGCAGTACTTC. It specifies CASSTGQGTGRYEQYF. The V and J genes are TRBV11-1 and TRBJ2-7; 9 bases are a match to TRBD1. Germline values: CDR1 SGHAT, CDR2 FQDESV (reference sequence). The length of the CDR3 is 16 residues. The trim removed 5 bases at V and 4 bases at J, leaving 12 bases unmatched.